One and the same sample provided the 5 T cell receptor beta chains below, sequenced in a study of post-analysis software for immune sequencing data. Unique molecular identifiers featured in each of the TCR beta cDNA libraries. TCRdb itself ran the PCR reads through MiXCR, one entry per CDR3 protein. The sample lists roughly 650,000 distinct CDR3 sequences, 55% to 70% occurring once. Findings and limits, study-wide: Among roughly five TRBV segments more frequent in patients than controls were TRBV5-6, TRBV5-1 and TRBV20-1.

No cognate antigen is known for these TCRs. Sequenced: blood. The receptors here all came from a girl aged 2-10 years with multiple sclerosis.

V is TRBV6-1 and J is TRBJ2-1; TRBD2 matches 9 bases. Germline V gene data show CDR1 as MNHNS and CDR2 as SASEGT. With 4 bases clipped from V and 8 bases from J, the junction kept 9 bases outside the gene matches. This CDR3 is built from 15 residues. CDR3 residues: CASSAALAGAYEQFF. The CDR3 DNA reads as TGTGCCAGCAGTGCTGCACTAGCGGGTGCTTATGAGCAGTTCTTC.

This clonotype was seen just once. The V and J genes are TRBV28 and TRBJ2-3; TRBD2 is a possible D gene (5 bases). The CDR3 has 16 amino acids. Germline CDR1 MDHEN, CDR2 SYDVKM. V was trimmed by 5 bases and J by 4 bases, leaving 19 bases between them. CDR3 nucleotides: TGTGCCAGCAGTCTCGGACCAACGGGGAGCCCAGATACGCAGTATTTT. Residues: CASSLGPTGSPDTQYF.

This clonotype was observed a few times. V gene TRBV12-3 or TRBV12-4 combines with J gene TRBJ1-2; unclear D gene. CDR3 length: 11 amino acids. Trimming removed 8 bases from V and 8 bases from J, with 12 bases in between. CDR3 protein: CASVEGLGYTF. CDR3 sequence (DNA): TGTGCCAGCGTGGAGGGTCTAGGCTACACCTTC.

The chain has TRBV12-3 or TRBV12-4 and TRBJ2-6; 9 bases are shared with TRBD1. The V segment lost 6 bases and the J segment 3 bases; nucleotides outside the gene matches: 12. The CDR3 loop spans 18 amino acids. Here the CDR3 reads CASSESSGTGYGANVLTF. The CDR3 DNA reads as TGTGCCAGCAGCGAATCTTCCGGGACAGGGTATGGGGCCAACGTCCTGACTTTC.

V gene TRBV5-1 combines with J gene TRBJ2-5; no clear D. The CDR3 contains 19 residues. The V and J ends lost 1 base and 1 base respectively, with 23 bases between them. Germline V gene data show CDR1 as SGHRS and CDR2 as YFSETQ. The DNA for the CDR3 is TGCGCCAGCAGCTTGCGGTTTAAGGGTTTGGCGGCTCCCCAAGAGACCCAGTACTTC. It codes for CASSLRFKGLAAPQETQYF.